This T cell receptor (beta chain) was sequenced in a study of identical twins. The study, taken as a whole, reports: Modeled out-of-frame TCR alpha sharing in monozygotic twins fell below observed levels. Insertions were fewer in abundant cord blood beta clonotypes, whereas memory repertoires showed none of this pattern.

The CDR3 totals 15 residues. Germline lookup yields CDR1 MNHEY and CDR2 SVGAGI. With 6 bases clipped from V and 3 bases from J, the junction kept 7 bases outside the gene matches. This clonotype was recorded a few times. As yet, its antigen is unknown. One entry per CDR3 protein, called by TCRdb with MiXCR from the 5' RACE reads. Of roughly 720,000 distinct CDR3 sequences listed, 15% to 20% are singletons. The data also belong to a second study, concerning T cells expressing NK-cell markers. This second report adds: The CD3+CD56-NKG2C+ fraction was also led by these clonotypes in several donors.

Sequencing was done on a sample of PBMCs. This clonotype originated in a woman between 18 and 29 years old in good health. The rearrangement uses TRBV6-5 and TRBJ2-7; TRBD2 matches 11 bases. In nucleotides, the CDR3 is TGTGCCAGCAGATATAGCGGGAGGGCCGGCTACGAGCAGTACTTC. It encodes CASRYSGRAGYEQYF.